One T cell receptor (beta chain) is described in this entry. Its specificity is unknown. A minimum of 5.5 micrograms of total RNA was extracted per sample. Looked up from germline, CDR1 is SEHNR and CDR2 is FQNEAQ (reference sequence). CDR3 length: 16 residues. Trimming took off 5 bases at V and 3 bases at J, with 19 bases between the two ends. The entry originates in a study of blood T cells in healthy people across ages. Combining a sample-barcoded 5' primer with a J-beta primer mix, a second PCR ran for roughly 7 to 11 cycles. TCRdb analysed the 5' RACE reads with MiXCR anew, one entry per CDR3 protein. The sample yields about a million distinct CDR3 sequences, around two fifths seen once. General observations from the study: Higher diversity and more naive CD4+ cells were features of long-lived donors, compared to aged donors. Changes in expanded clonotypes were possibly confounded, as the CMV status of donors was unknown.

The chain links TRBV7-9 to TRBJ1-1; D unresolved. Input material: blood. The sequence was collected from a man between 18 and 35 years old in good health. This CDR3 reads CASSIPRSGADTEAFF. The CDR3 DNA follows: TGTGCCAGCAGCATTCCAAGGTCGGGCGCAGACACTGAAGCTTTCTTT.